The entry that follows covers one T cell receptor beta chain sequence. Its antigen is currently unknown. The source of the sample is a study of T-cell reconstitution after alpha-beta-depleted transplantation in children. The V end lost 5 bases, the J end lost 8 bases, and 25 bases lay between the germline ends. The CDR3 runs to 17 residues. Germline values: CDR1 ENHRY, CDR2 SYGVKD. Notes on the study in general: Several hundred expanded graft clones reportedly supplied alpha-beta T cells about two months after transplant.

Researchers prepared the TCRbeta library using unique molecular identifiers, the study reports. TCRdb used MiXCR to reprocess the PCR reads, holding one entry per CDR3 protein. Altogether 100,000 or so distinct CDR3 sequences are present, 15% to 17% being singletons, with the ten largest covering about 18%. Sequencing used PBMCs, mostly from graft donor cells, obtained 180 days after TCRalphabeta/CD19-depleted stem cell transplant. This clonotype originated in a male patient aged 2-15 years who had a stem cell transplant for acute lymphoblastic leukemia, so the T cells may come from the graft donor. J is TRBJ2-1 and V is TRBV10-3; D is possibly TRBD1 (7 bases). The DNA of the CDR3 is TGTGCCATCAGTCTCCTACGTAGGAGGGGGCAAGTTGATGAGCAGTTCTTC. It is translated as CAISLLRRRGQVDEQFF.